The sample holds a few counts of the clone carrying this T cell receptor (beta chain). The antigen is undetermined. Per the germline V gene, CDR1 is SGHKS and CDR2 is YYEKEE (reference sequence). The CDR3 has 12 amino acids. Trimming took 4 bases from V and 4 from J, leaving 9 bases between them. This specimen comes from a study of cytomegalovirus exposure and HLA in healthy donors. Findings and caveats of the study: The authors later found HLA-associated TCR beta chains more clonally expanded than equally common others. The classifier was said to identify cytomegalovirus status with high specificity and sensitivity. Previous analysis showed most TCR beta V segments were productive about 87% or about 30% of the time. Among donors in an Asian-associated ancestry cluster, a later analysis reportedly found fewer N-insertions than the roughly 610-donor mean.

PCR involved 60 Vbeta and 13 Jbeta primers. Profiled with immunoSEQ multiplex PCR; TCRdb holds only in-frame clones, not every one. This sample has about 85,000 clones; 80% occur once, and the top ten carry 32%. The chain recombines TRBV5-5 with TRBJ2-7; D perhaps matches TRBD1 (5 bases). This sequence originates from a man over 45 in good health and CMV-seropositive. Sequencing used PBMCs. The CDR3 nucleotides are TGTGCCAGCAGCAGGGGCGTTTACGAGCAGTACTTC. It translates to CASSRGVYEQYF.